One sample yielded the 8 T cell receptor beta chains listed below, sequenced in a study of T-cell memory formation after mild COVID-19. Each CDR3 protein is one row after TCRdb ran MiXCR on the 5' RACE reads. The sample consists of about 340,000 distinct CDR3 sequences, 10% to 15% of them appearing once. Input material: PBMCs or a T cell subset sorted from them (not recorded which). Receptors originate from a man between 18 and 29 years old who had mild COVID-19 (a few samples of this study predate the infection). Cell type and time point are not known.

This sequence joins TRBV7-2 and TRBJ2-5; D unresolved. Germline V lookup: CDR1 SGHTA, CDR2 FQGNSA. V was cut by 7 bases and J by 3 bases, with 9 bases left in between. The CDR3 sequence is 12 residues long. CDR3 nucleotide sequence: TGTGCCAGCACTCCCTCCAAAGAGACCCAGTACTTC. Translated: CASTPSKETQYF.

The rearrangement uses TRBV4-3 and TRBJ2-2; D gene ambiguous. This CDR3 is 14 amino acids long. Germline V gene data show CDR1 as LGHNA and CDR2 as YSLEER. V gave up 0 bases and J gave up 5 bases, with 7 bases separating them. The CDR3 spells CASSQDGDTGELFF. Written as DNA, the CDR3 is TGCGCCAGCAGCCAAGATGGGGATACCGGGGAGCTGTTTTTT.

The chain couples TRBV7-3 to TRBJ2-3; D may be TRBD1 (6 bases). This CDR3 is 14 amino acids long. Germline V gene data show CDR1 as SGHTA and CDR2 as FQGTGA. With 5 bases removed from V and 4 bases from J, the gap between germline ends came to 13 bases. CDR3: CASSPTGYADTQYF. For the CDR3, the DNA is TGTGCCAGCAGCCCCACAGGGTACGCAGATACGCAGTATTTT.

This clonotype was found a few times. CDR3 sequence: CASSLGQGAEYGYTF. CDR3 DNA sequence: TGCGCCAGCAGCTTGGGGCAGGGGGCCGAATATGGCTACACCTTC. The chain has TRBV5-1 and TRBJ1-2, with 8 bases that match TRBD1. The V gene's germline CDR1 is SGHRS and CDR2 YFSETQ. This CDR3 spans 15 amino acids. V lost 0 bases and J lost 5; bases outside the gene matches: 6.

This clonotype appeared a few times. J is TRBJ2-2 and V is TRBV7-8, with TRBD2 matching 8 bases. Germline-derived CDR1 and CDR2 are SGHVS and FQNEAQ. After removal of 5 bases from V and 8 bases from J, the junction contained 13 bases not matched to a gene. The CDR3 is 16 residues long. The CDR3 DNA reads as TGTGCCAGCAGCCCACCAAAAGCGGGGGAAAGAGGGGAGCTGTTTTTT. Translating it yields CASSPPKAGERGELFF.

The chain joins TRBV27 to TRBJ2-7, with D tentatively TRBD2 (5 bases). V was pared by 2 bases and J by 4 bases, with 21 bases between. Germline CDR1 and CDR2: MNHEY and SMNVEV (reference sequence). This CDR3 has 17 amino acids. DNA of the CDR3: TGTGCCAGCAGTTTAGTTCCCCGGAAGGGAGCAAGTTACGAGCAGTACGTC. It codes for CASSLVPRKGASYEQYV.

The chain carries TRBV20-1 and TRBJ1-2; D gene ambiguous. Trimming removed 4 bases from V and 4 bases from J, with 13 bases in between. The germline V gene encodes CDR1 DFQATT and CDR2 SNEGSKA (reference sequence). The CDR3 consists of 13 residues. The CDR3 here is CSATPGGGYGYTF. In nucleotides, the CDR3 is TGCAGTGCTACCCCTGGAGGTGGCTATGGCTACACCTTC.

The rearrangement uses TRBV7-2 and TRBJ1-5; perhaps TRBD1 as D (6 bases). V lost 1 base to trimming and J lost 0 bases, with 13 bases between them. Germline V CDR1 and CDR2: SGHTA, FQGNSA. CDR3 length: 17 amino acids. The CDR3, as DNA: TGTGCCAGCAGCTTAGTTAGGGGGGGTTATAGCAATCAGCCCCAGCATTTT. The encoded protein is CASSLVRGGYSNQPQHF.